The 26 T cell receptor beta chains below were found in one sample sequenced in a study of cytomegalovirus exposure and HLA in healthy donors. PCR involved 60 Vbeta and 13 Jbeta primers. Clones were read by immunoSEQ multiplex PCR, and TCRdb kept only the in-frame ones, dropping some. Of approximately 68,000 clones listed, around 80% are singletons. Specimen: PBMCs. These receptors all stem from a young woman in good health and CMV-seropositive.

This chain connects TRBV9 to TRBJ2-3; 8 nucleotides align to TRBD2. The CDR3 length is 16 residues. The V segment lost 3 bases and the J segment 0 bases; nucleotides outside the gene matches: 6. The germline V gene encodes CDR1 SGDLS and CDR2 YYNGEE. CDR3 DNA: TGTGCCAGCAGCGCCATAGCGGGACAAAGCACAGATACGCAGTATTTT. It translates to CASSAIAGQSTDTQYF.

CDR3 loop: CASSLGQGNYGYTF. The DNA of the CDR3 is TGTGCCAGCTCGTTGGGACAGGGGAACTATGGCTACACCTTC. The rearrangement joins TRBV18 to TRBJ1-2; 10 positions match TRBD1. Per germline, CDR1 KGHSH and CDR2 LQKENI. V dropped 6 bases and J dropped 2; count of bases not matched to a gene: 3. The CDR3 length is 14 residues.

This chain links TRBV18 with TRBJ2-2, with D possibly matching TRBD2 (6 bases). Germline values: CDR1 KGHSH, CDR2 LQKENI. The CDR3 consists of 16 residues. Between the trimmed V and J ends, which lost 3 bases and 5 bases, there was a span of 16 bases. CDR3 sequence reads: CASSPLAVAETGELFF. The CDR3 DNA is TGTGCCAGCTCACCCTTAGCGGTCGCAGAAACCGGGGAGCTGTTTTTT.

The V call is TRBV2, the J call TRBJ2-4; 8 bases are shared with TRBD1. The CDR3 spans 14 residues. With 4 bases clipped from V and 2 bases from J, the junction kept 1 base outside the gene matches. The V gene's germline CDR1 is SNHLY and CDR2 FYNNEI. The CDR3 loop reads CASSGDRSKNIQYF. The CDR3 DNA follows: TGTGCCAGCAGTGGGGACAGGTCCAAAAACATTCAGTACTTC.

Worth noting for this clone: The junction differs from germline at one of its ends, possibly a read error. The J gene is TRBJ2-4, the V gene TRBV7-2; D may be TRBD1 (6 bases). The V gene's germline CDR1 is SGHTA and CDR2 FQGNSA. The CDR3 has 13 residues. In DNA, the CDR3 is TGTGCCAGCAGCTTTGGGGACAACCCAAGAATCGAGTTC. It encodes CASSFGDNPRIEF. Drawing the rest from reference TRBV7-2 and TRBJ2-4, the complete variable domain is GAGVSQSPSNKVTEKGKDVELRCDPISGHTALYWYRQSLGQGLEFLIYFQGNSAPDKSGLPSDRFSAERTGGSVSTLTIQRTQQEDSAVYLCASSFGDNPRIEFGAGTRLSVL.

The chain combines TRBV29-1 with TRBJ1-4; D gene ambiguous. CDR3 length: 15 amino acids. Germline lookup yields CDR1 SQVTM and CDR2 ANQGSEA. Trimming shortened V by 4 bases and J by 5 bases, and 17 bases separated the two germline ends. CDR3 loop: CSVGIGGLGNEKLFF. The CDR3, as DNA: TGCAGCGTTGGCATAGGCGGACTGGGAAATGAAAAACTGTTTTTT.

The chain links TRBV5-5 to TRBJ1-3; D unresolved. The V gene's germline CDR1 is SGHKS and CDR2 YYEKEE (reference sequence). This CDR3 spans 12 amino acids. The V end lost 3 bases, the J end lost 4 bases, and 5 bases lay between the germline ends. Written as DNA, the CDR3 is TGTGCCAGCAGCTCGCAGGGAAACACCATATATTTT. Residues: CASSSQGNTIYF.

The chain recombines TRBV6-6 with TRBJ2-7, with D perhaps matching TRBD2 (6 bases). This CDR3 region has 14 residues. Germline lookup yields CDR1 MNHNY and CDR2 SVGAGI (reference sequence). V shed 7 bases and J shed 2 bases, with 15 bases lying between them. CDR3 nucleotides: TGTGCCAGCACCCCCCGCGGGAACACCTACGAGCAGTACTTC. Translated, it gives CASTPRGNTYEQYF.

This chain uses TRBV28 with TRBJ1-5, with D perhaps TRBD1 (6 bases). From germline, CDR1 is MDHEN and CDR2 SYDVKM. This CDR3 has 14 residues. V was cut by 7 bases and J by 3 bases, with 13 bases left in between. For the CDR3, the DNA is TGTGCCAGCAAGATACAGGGTTACAATCAGCCCCAGCATTTT. This encodes CASKIQGYNQPQHF.

J is TRBJ2-5 and V is TRBV7-2; D might be TRBD2 (5 bases). The germline gives CDR1 SGHTA, CDR2 FQGNSA. V dropped 4 bases and J dropped 1 base, with 7 bases sitting between them. The CDR3 is 13 amino acids. DNA for the CDR3: TGTGCCAGCAGCTCCGGGATCCAAGAGACCCAGTACTTC. Encoded protein: CASSSGIQETQYF.

This chain links TRBV15 with TRBJ1-1; a weak D match, TRBD1 (5 bases). Per the germline V gene, CDR1 is LNHNV and CDR2 is YYDKDF (reference sequence). This CDR3 region has 15 residues. The V end was cut by 0 bases, the J end by 1 base, with 9 bases between. The CDR3 region has the DNA TGTGCCACCAGCAGAGAACCAGGGTCGAACACTGAAGCTTTCTTT. This sequence encodes CATSREPGSNTEAFF.

This chain joins TRBV4-1 and TRBJ2-1, with TRBD2 matching over 7 bases. This CDR3 spans 13 amino acids. Germline V gives CDR1 MGHRA, CDR2 YSYEKL. The junction had 3 bases not matched to a gene; V was cut back by 3 bases and J by 7 bases. As DNA, the CDR3 is TGCGCCAGCAGCCAGGGACTATGGAATGAGCAGTTCTTC. It specifies CASSQGLWNEQFF.

The chain carries TRBV9 and TRBJ1-3, with D possibly matching TRBD1 (5 bases). V dropped 4 bases and J dropped 0 bases, with 11 bases sitting between them. CDR1 and CDR2 from the germline V gene are SGDLS and YYNGEE. This CDR3 spans 15 amino acids. CDR3 residues: CASSPTGGSGNTIYF. The CDR3 DNA reads TGTGCCAGCAGCCCAACGGGGGGCTCTGGAAACACCATATATTTT.

J is TRBJ2-5 and V is TRBV7-3; 7 bases align to TRBD1. CDR3 length: 15 amino acids. Germline CDR1 SGHTA, CDR2 FQGTGA. The V gene end was trimmed by 1 base and the J gene end by 0 bases; junction bases not matched to a gene: 2. The CDR3 DNA is TGTGCCAGCAGCTTAATGGGACAGAACCAAGAGACCCAGTACTTC. Protein sequence: CASSLMGQNQETQYF.

The rearrangement joins TRBV4-3 to TRBJ2-1; 7 bases agree with TRBD1. After removal of 0 bases from V and 4 bases from J, the junction contained 3 bases not matched to a gene. The CDR3 is made up of 15 amino acids. CDR1 is LGHNA, CDR2 YSLEER, per germline. This CDR3 is CASSQEGTAYNEQFF. Here the CDR3 DNA reads TGCGCCAGCAGCCAAGAAGGGACAGCGTACAATGAGCAGTTCTTC.

V is TRBV6-5 and J is TRBJ1-6, with 7 bases identical to TRBD1. This CDR3 has 14 amino acids. CDR1 and CDR2 (germline): MNHEY, SVGAGI. V was pared by 2 bases and J by 7 bases, with 2 bases of the junction left unmatched. The CDR3 DNA reads TGTGCCAGCAGTTACCAGGGGGAAAATTCACCCCTCCACTTT. Its translation: CASSYQGENSPLHF.

This chain uses TRBV14 with TRBJ1-1; no clear D. V was shortened by 2 bases and J by 8 bases, with 6 bases between the two germline ends. CDR3 length: 11 residues. Germline V gives CDR1 SGHDN, CDR2 FVKESK. The CDR3 DNA reads as TGTGCCAGCAGCCAAAACCTAGAAGCTTTCTTT. Translated: CASSQNLEAFF.

The chain links TRBV6-6 to TRBJ1-1, with D possibly matching TRBD1 (5 bases). Trimming took 5 bases from V and 2 from J, leaving 15 bases between them. Germline V gives CDR1 MNHNY, CDR2 SVGAGI (reference sequence). There are 15 residues in the CDR3. The CDR3 region is CASSDLRATNTEAFF. CDR3 bases: TGTGCCAGCAGTGACCTCAGGGCTACCAACACTGAAGCTTTCTTT.

The chain carries TRBV7-3 and TRBJ2-5, with D possibly TRBD1 on 5 matching bases. CDR1 and CDR2 (germline): SGHTA, FQGTGA. The CDR3 runs 15 residues. Trimming took 0 bases from V and 9 from J, leaving 17 bases between them. CDR3 amino acids: CASSLTGPAMGPQYF. The CDR3 bases are TGTGCCAGCAGCTTAACCGGTCCCGCAATGGGGCCCCAGTACTTC. The complete variable domain, with remaining parts taken from reference TRBV7-3 and TRBJ2-5, reads GAGVSQTPSNKVTEKGKYVELRCDPISGHTALYWYRQSLGQGPEFLIYFQGTGAADDSGLPNDRFFAVRPEGSVSTLKIQRTERGDSAVYLCASSLTGPAMGPQYFGPGTRLLVL.

V and J are TRBV29-1 and TRBJ2-7; 7 positions agree with TRBD1. Germline-derived CDR1 and CDR2 are SQVTM and ANQGSEA. Trimming removed 5 bases from V and 2 bases from J; junction bases left unmatched: 3. CDR3 length: 12 amino acids. The CDR3 DNA reads as TGCAGCGTTAATGACAGGGCCTACGAGCAGTACTTC. As protein: CSVNDRAYEQYF.

This chain joins TRBV10-3 and TRBJ2-2, with TRBD2 matching 11 bases. The CDR3 is 16 residues long. J lost 0 bases, V lost 7 bases, and 4 bases had no gene match. CDR1 is ENHRY and CDR2 is SYGVKD in the germline V gene. DNA of the CDR3: TGTGCCATCACTGGACTAGCGGGTTCGAACACCGGGGAGCTGTTTTTT. It codes for CAITGLAGSNTGELFF.

The V call is TRBV7-2, the J call TRBJ2-7, with TRBD1 matching 8 bases. This CDR3 is built from 14 residues. Germline V gene sequence: CDR1 SGHTA, CDR2 FQGNSA. After removal of 4 bases from V and 3 bases from J, the junction contained 5 bases not matched to a gene. CDR3 nucleotides: TGTGCCAGCAGCTCGCGACAGGGGAGCTACGAGCAGTACTTC. Its translation: CASSSRQGSYEQYF.

In DNA form, the CDR3 reads TGTGCCAGCAGTGAGGGGGGGACGGGCCCCTACGAGCAGTACTTC. This encodes CASSEGGTGPYEQYF. This chain joins TRBV25-1 and TRBJ2-7, with 7 bases matching TRBD2. The CDR3 has 15 residues. V lost 3 bases and J lost 2; bases outside the gene matches: 7. Germline CDR1 reads MGHDK; CDR2 reads SYGVNS.

This clone has only a few counts. The rearrangement links TRBV15 to TRBJ2-7, with 15 bases that match TRBD2. The germline V gene encodes CDR1 LNHNV and CDR2 YYDKDF (reference sequence). The CDR3 covers 18 residues. V shed 1 base and J 0 bases; nucleotides not matched to a gene: 4. Here the CDR3 DNA reads TGTGCCACCAGCAGAGGCGGACTAGCGGGAGGGCTCTCCTACGAGCAGTACTTC. Translation: CATSRGGLAGGLSYEQYF.

This clone turned up a few times. The chain has TRBV7-8 and TRBJ2-2, with TRBD2 identical over 7 bases. The CDR3 is 13 amino acids. V dropped 3 bases and J dropped 5; count of bases not matched to a gene: 0. The germline V gene encodes CDR1 SGHVS and CDR2 FQNEAQ. The CDR3 DNA sequence: TGTGCCAGCAGCTTGGGGGGGACCGGGGAGCTGTTTTTT. Translation gives CASSLGGTGELFF.

The chain employs TRBV27 and TRBJ2-6; 13 bases fit TRBD2. Germline assignment: CDR1 MNHEY and CDR2 SMNVEV (reference sequence). V trimming: 4 bases; J trimming: 0 bases; junction bases outside the gene matches: 6. The CDR3 length is 19 residues. CDR3 sequence (DNA): TGTGCCAGCAGTTACCTACTAGCGGGGGGGACCTCTGGGGCCAACGTCCTGACTTTC. Amino acids: CASSYLLAGGTSGANVLTF. The full variable domain, its missing parts supplied by reference TRBV27 and TRBJ2-6, is EAQVTQNPRYLITVTGKKLTVTCSQNMNHEYMSWYRQDPGLGLRQIYYSMNVEVTDKGDVPEGYKVSRKEKRNFPLILESPSPNQTSLYFCASSYLLAGGTSGANVLTFGAGSRLTVL.